The text below deals with one TCR beta chain. The CDR3 totals 17 residues. Germline-derived CDR1 and CDR2 are PRHDT and FYEKMQ (reference sequence). V dropped 0 bases and J dropped 2; count of bases not matched to a gene: 7. TCRdb's copy holds only in-frame clones and misses some; the assay was immunoSEQ multiplex PCR. The sample has about 49,000 clones; about 88% are singletons. This sample was taken from a study of OX40 agonist ivuxolimab in advanced cancers. As for the study in general: The dose of intravenous ivuxolimab that patients received every 2 weeks ranged from 0.01 to 10 mg/kg. Recorded diagnoses for dose-escalation patients were hepatocellular carcinoma, melanoma, renal cell or head and neck cancer.

The chain recombines TRBV13 with TRBJ2-1; 7 bases are a match to TRBD2. The origin of this receptor is an adult with an advanced solid tumor such as melanoma, head and neck, liver or kidney cancer. The sequences come from CD4+ or CD8+ T cells sorted from blood, collected in a trial of the OX40 agonist ivuxolimab. CDR3 coding DNA: TGTGCCAGCAGCTTAGGGTACGGCGGGAGCCCCTACAATGAGCAGTTCTTC. Translating gives CASSLGYGGSPYNEQFF.